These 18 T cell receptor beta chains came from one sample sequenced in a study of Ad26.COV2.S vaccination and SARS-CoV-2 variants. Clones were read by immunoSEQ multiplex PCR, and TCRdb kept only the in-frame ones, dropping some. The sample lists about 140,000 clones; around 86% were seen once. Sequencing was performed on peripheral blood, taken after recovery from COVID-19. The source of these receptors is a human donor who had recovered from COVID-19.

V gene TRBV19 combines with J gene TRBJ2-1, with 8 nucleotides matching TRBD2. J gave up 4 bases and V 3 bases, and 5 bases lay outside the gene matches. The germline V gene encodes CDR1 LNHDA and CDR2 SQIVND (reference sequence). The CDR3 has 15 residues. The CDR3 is CASSIAAGVYNEQFF. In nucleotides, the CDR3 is TGTGCCAGTAGTATTGCAGCGGGGGTATACAATGAGCAGTTCTTC.

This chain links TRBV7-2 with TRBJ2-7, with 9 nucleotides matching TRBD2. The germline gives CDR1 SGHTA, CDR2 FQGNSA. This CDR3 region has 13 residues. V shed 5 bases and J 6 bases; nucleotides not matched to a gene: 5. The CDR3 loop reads CASSAGGPGEQYF. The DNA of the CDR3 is TGTGCCAGCAGCGCGGGGGGGCCGGGCGAGCAGTACTTC.

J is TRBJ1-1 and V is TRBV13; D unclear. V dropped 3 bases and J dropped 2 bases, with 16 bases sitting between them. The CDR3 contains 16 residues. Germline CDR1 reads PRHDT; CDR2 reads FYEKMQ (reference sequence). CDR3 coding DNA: TGTGCCAGCAGCTTGGTGAGGGTAGGTGGAAACACTGAAGCTTTCTTT. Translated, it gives CASSLVRVGGNTEAFF.

The CDR3 region has the DNA TGTGCCAGCAGCTGGGAGAATGTAAGGCACGAGCAGTACTTC. Encoded protein: CASSWENVRHEQYF. The chain couples TRBV5-6 to TRBJ2-7; possibly TRBD2 for D (5 bases). Trimming stripped 3 bases from V and 5 bases from J, with 15 bases between. CDR1 is SGHDT, CDR2 YYEEEE, per germline. This CDR3 is built from 14 residues.

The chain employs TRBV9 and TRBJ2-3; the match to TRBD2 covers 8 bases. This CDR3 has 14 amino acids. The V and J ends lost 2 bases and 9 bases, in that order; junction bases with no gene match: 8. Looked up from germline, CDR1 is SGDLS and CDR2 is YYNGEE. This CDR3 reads CASSVSGDDRTQYF. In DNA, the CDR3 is TGTGCCAGCAGCGTTAGCGGGGACGACCGAACGCAGTATTTT.

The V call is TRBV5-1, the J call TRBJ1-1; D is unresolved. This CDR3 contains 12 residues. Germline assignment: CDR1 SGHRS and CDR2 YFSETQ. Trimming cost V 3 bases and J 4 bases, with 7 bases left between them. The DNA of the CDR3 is TGCGCCAGCAGCTCGGGGAGCACTGAAGCTTTCTTT. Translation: CASSSGSTEAFF.

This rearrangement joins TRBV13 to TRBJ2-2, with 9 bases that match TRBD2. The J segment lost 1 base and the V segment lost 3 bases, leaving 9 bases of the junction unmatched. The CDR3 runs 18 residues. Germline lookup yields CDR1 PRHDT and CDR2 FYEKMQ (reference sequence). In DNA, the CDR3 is TGTGCCAGCAGCTTGAGCGGGAGACTAGCGGTGAACACCGGGGAGCTGTTTTTT. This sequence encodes CASSLSGRLAVNTGELFF.

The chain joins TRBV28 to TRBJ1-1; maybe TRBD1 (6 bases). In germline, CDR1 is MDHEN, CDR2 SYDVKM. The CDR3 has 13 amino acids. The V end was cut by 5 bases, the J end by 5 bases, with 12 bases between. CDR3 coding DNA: TGTGCCAGCAGTGGACAGCTTTGGACTGAAGCTTTCTTT. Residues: CASSGQLWTEAFF.

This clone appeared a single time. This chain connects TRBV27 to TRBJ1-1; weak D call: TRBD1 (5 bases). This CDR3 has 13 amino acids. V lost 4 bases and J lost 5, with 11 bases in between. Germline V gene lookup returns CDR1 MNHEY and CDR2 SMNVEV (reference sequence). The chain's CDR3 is CASSSGVGTEAFF. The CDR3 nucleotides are TGTGCCAGCAGTTCGGGGGTGGGAACTGAAGCTTTCTTT.

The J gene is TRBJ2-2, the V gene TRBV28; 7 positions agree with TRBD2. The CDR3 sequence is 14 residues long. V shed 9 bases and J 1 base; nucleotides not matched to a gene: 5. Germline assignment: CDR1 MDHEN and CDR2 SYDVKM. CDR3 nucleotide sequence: TGTGCCAGTGGGAAGCGGGGGAACACCGGGGAGCTGTTTTTT. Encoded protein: CASGKRGNTGELFF.

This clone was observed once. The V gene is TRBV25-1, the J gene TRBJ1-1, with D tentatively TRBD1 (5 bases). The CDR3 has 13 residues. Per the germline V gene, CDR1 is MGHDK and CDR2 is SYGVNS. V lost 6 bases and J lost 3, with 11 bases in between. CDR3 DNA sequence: TGTGCCAGCAGCCGGGACCCTTACACTGAAGCTTTCTTT. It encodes CASSRDPYTEAFF.

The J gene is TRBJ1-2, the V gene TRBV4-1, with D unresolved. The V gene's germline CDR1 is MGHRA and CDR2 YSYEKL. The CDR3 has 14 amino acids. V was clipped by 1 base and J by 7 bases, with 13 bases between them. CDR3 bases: TGCGCCAGCAGCCAAGTTACGCTTACCCCTGGCTACACCTTC. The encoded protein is CASSQVTLTPGYTF.

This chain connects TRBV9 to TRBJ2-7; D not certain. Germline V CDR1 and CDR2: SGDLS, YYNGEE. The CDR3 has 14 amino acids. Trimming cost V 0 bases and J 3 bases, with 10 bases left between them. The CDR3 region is CASSVAADLYEQYF. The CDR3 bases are TGTGCCAGCAGCGTAGCCGCCGACCTCTACGAGCAGTACTTC.

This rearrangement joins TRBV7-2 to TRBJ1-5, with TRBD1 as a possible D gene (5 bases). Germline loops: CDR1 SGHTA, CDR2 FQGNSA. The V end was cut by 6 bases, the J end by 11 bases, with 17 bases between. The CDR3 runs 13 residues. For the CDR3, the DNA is TGTGCCAGCAGGTTACCGTCCCAGGGAGCCCAGCATTTT. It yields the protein CASRLPSQGAQHF.

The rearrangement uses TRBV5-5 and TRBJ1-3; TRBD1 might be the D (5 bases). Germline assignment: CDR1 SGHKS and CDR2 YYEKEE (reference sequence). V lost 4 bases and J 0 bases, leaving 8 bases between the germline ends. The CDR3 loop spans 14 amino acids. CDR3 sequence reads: CASSGGSSGNTIYF. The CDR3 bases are TGTGCCAGCAGCGGGGGGAGCTCTGGAAACACCATATATTTT.

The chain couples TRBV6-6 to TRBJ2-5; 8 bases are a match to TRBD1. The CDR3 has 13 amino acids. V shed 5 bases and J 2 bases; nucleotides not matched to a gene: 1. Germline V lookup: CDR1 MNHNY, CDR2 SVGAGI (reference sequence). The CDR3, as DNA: TGTGCCAGCAGTCGGACAGGGCAAGAGACCCAGTACTTC. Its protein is CASSRTGQETQYF.

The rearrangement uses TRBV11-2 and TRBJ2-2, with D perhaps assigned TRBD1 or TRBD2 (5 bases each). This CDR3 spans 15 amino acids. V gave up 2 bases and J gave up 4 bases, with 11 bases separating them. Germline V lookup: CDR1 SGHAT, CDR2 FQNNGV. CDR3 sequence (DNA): TGTGCCAGCAGCTTATCTGTGGGGACCACCGGGGAGCTGTTTTTT. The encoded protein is CASSLSVGTTGELFF. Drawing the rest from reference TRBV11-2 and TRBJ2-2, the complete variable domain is EAGVAQSPRYKIIEKRQSVAFWCNPISGHATLYWYQQILGQGPKLLIQFQNNGVVDDSQLPKDRFSAERLKGVDSTLKIQPAKLEDSAVYLCASSLSVGTTGELFFGEGSRLTVL.

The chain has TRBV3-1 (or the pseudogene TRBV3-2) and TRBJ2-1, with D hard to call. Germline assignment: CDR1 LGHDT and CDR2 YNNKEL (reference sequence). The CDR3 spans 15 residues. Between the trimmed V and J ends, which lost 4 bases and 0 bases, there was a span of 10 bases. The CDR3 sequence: CASSLPCRSYNEQFF. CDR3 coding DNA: TGTGCCAGCAGCCTCCCTTGCCGCTCCTACAATGAGCAGTTCTTC.